This entry lists 10 T cell receptor beta chains sequenced from one sample in a study of shared clonotypes between healthy human individuals. Generated by immunoSEQ multiplex PCR, the TCRdb table keeps only in-frame clones and is missing some. The sample lists hundreds of thousands of clones, approximately 79% occurring once. The sample taken for sequencing was memory CD4+ T cells sorted from blood. Subset meaning: CD45RA-negative fraction. These TCRs come from a woman under 40 in good health.

The chain recombines TRBV2 with TRBJ2-3; a possible D gene is TRBD2 (6 bases). The germline V and J ends were trimmed by 4 bases and 2 bases, with 7 bases remaining between them. The germline gives CDR1 SNHLY, CDR2 FYNNEI. The CDR3 has 13 amino acids. CDR3 DNA sequence: TGTGCCAGCAGTGGGGACTTCACAGATACGCAGTATTTT. Protein: CASSGDFTDTQYF.

The chain has TRBV5-4 and TRBJ2-1; 8 bases fit TRBD1. The CDR3 runs to 15 residues. V lost 4 bases, J lost 6 bases, and 9 bases stayed unmatched. Germline-derived CDR1 and CDR2 are SGHNT and YYREEE (reference sequence). The CDR3 DNA sequence: TGTGCCAGCAGCAACCGGGACAGGCAGGGCAATGAGCAGTTCTTC. It yields the protein CASSNRDRQGNEQFF.

The chain carries TRBV13 and TRBJ2-7; unclear D gene. CDR1 PRHDT and CDR2 FYEKMQ come from the germline V gene (reference sequence). The CDR3 sequence is 13 residues long. V gave up 5 bases and J gave up 6 bases, with 14 bases separating them. CDR3 sequence reads: CASSPGRRSEQYF. CDR3 coding DNA: TGTGCCAGCAGCCCAGGCAGGCGTAGCGAGCAGTACTTC.

For the CDR3, the DNA is TGCGCCAGCAGCCCCGGGCCCTTCGGGGGTCAAGAGACCCAGTACTTC. The encoded protein is CASSPGPFGGQETQYF. V is TRBV5-1 and J is TRBJ2-5, with D perhaps matching TRBD2 (6 bases). Trimming took off 4 bases at V and 2 bases at J, with 18 bases between the two ends. The CDR3 loop spans 16 amino acids. Germline lookup yields CDR1 SGHRS and CDR2 YFSETQ.

This sequence joins TRBV5-1 and TRBJ2-3; maybe TRBD1 (5 bases). The CDR3 covers 13 residues. V was shortened by 0 bases and J by 8 bases, with 10 bases between the two germline ends. Germline CDR1 reads SGHRS; CDR2 reads YFSETQ. This chain's CDR3 is CASSLGTGGTQYF. The CDR3, as DNA: TGCGCCAGCAGCTTGGGTACAGGCGGTACGCAGTATTTT.

The chain uses TRBV19 and TRBJ2-7; 8 positions match TRBD2. CDR1 is LNHDA, CDR2 SQIVND, per germline (reference sequence). There are 14 residues in the CDR3. J was trimmed by 0 bases and V by 6 bases; bases with no gene match: 4. The CDR3 spells CASSPSGSSYEQYF. CDR3 bases: TGTGCCAGTAGCCCCAGCGGGAGCTCCTACGAGCAGTACTTC. The full variable domain, rest sourced from reference TRBV19 and TRBJ2-7, is DGGITQSPKYLFRKEGQNVTLSCEQNLNHDAMYWYRQDPGQGLRLIYYSQIVNDFQKGDIAEGYSVSREKKESFPLTVTSAQKNPTAFYLCASSPSGSSYEQYFGPGTRLTVT.

CDR3 residues: CASSEPGLALPSWETQYF. CDR3 in DNA: TGCGCCAGCAGTGAGCCGGGACTAGCCCTACCGTCATGGGAGACCCAGTACTTC. The chain joins TRBV10-1 to TRBJ2-5, with TRBD2 identical over 9 bases. V was pared by 2 bases and J by 5 bases, with 15 bases of the junction left unmatched. The CDR3 consists of 18 residues. Germline lookup yields CDR1 WNHNN and CDR2 SYGVQD (reference sequence).

The chain links TRBV29-1 to TRBJ2-3; D possibly corresponds to TRBD2 (5 bases). CDR3 length: 14 amino acids. V was clipped by 4 bases and J by 1 base, with 12 bases between them. Germline CDR1 reads SQVTM; CDR2 reads ANQGSEA. The CDR3 DNA reads TGCAGCGTTGGGCGGGCTAGGGGCACAGATACGCAGTATTTT. Amino acid sequence: CSVGRARGTDTQYF.

The chain carries TRBV27 and TRBJ1-1; D remains ambiguous. The germline V gene has CDR1 MNHEY and CDR2 SMNVEV (reference sequence). The CDR3 spans 14 residues. Trimming shortened V by 5 bases and J by 6 bases, and 16 bases separated the two germline ends. As DNA, the CDR3 is TGTGCCAGCAGTACCCCGACTCGGGTCTCTGAAGCTTTCTTT. Its protein product is CASSTPTRVSEAFF.

This clone was observed many times. The CDR3 spells CAFVGGVNQPQHF. CDR3 in DNA: TGTGCCTTTGTCGGGGGCGTCAATCAGCCCCAGCATTTT. The chain carries TRBV28 and TRBJ1-5, with a weak D call TRBD1 (6 bases). CDR1 and CDR2 from the germline V gene are MDHEN and SYDVKM. The CDR3 is 13 amino acids. Trimming pared 11 bases from V and 3 bases from J, leaving 14 bases between.